This TCR beta chain was captured in a study of graft-versus-host responses after intestinal transplantation. Study context: Recipients obtained multivisceral, liver-intestinal, or isolated intestinal transplants. Every transplant recipient was induced with anti-thymocyte globulin, then maintained on tacrolimus and steroids for approximately three years. Notes on the study in general: Graft-donor T cell macrochimerism coincided with high graft-versus-host to host-versus-graft clonal ratios in allografts. Researchers found GvH clones in recipient marrow, and some showed up first in ileum or blood.

The CDR3 is 16 residues long. The V and J ends lost 2 bases and 1 base, in that order; junction bases with no gene match: 7. The germline gives CDR1 MNHNS, CDR2 SASEGT. TCRdb's copy holds only in-frame clones and misses some; the assay was immunoSEQ multiplex PCR. The table lists about 89,000 clones, about 94% of them singletons, with 0.15% to 0.2% in the top ten. Notes on this clone: Antigen: not known.

This sequence originates from a human donor who was the organ donor for an intestinal transplant. This chain links TRBV6-1 with TRBJ1-1; 7 nucleotides align to TRBD1. The specimen was unstimulated CD4+ T cells sorted from spleen or lymph node cells, collected before transplant. The CDR3 DNA sequence: TGTGCCAGCAGTGAACAGGAGGGGGCTTCGAACACTGAAGCTTTCTTT. Translated, it gives CASSEQEGASNTEAFF.